Below, 31 T cell receptor beta chains from the same sample are listed, as sequenced in a study of technical replicates of blood from a handful of donors. Clones were sequenced by immunoSEQ multiplex PCR, and TCRdb holds only the in-frame ones, with some missing. The sample lists tens of thousands of clones, roughly 89% occurring once. The source material was T cells isolated from PBMCs. Receptor source: a human donor in good health. Some clones in this sample may be carry-over from other donors' samples.

This clone was seen only once. V and J are TRBV27 and TRBJ1-4, with D perhaps matching TRBD1 (6 bases). V lost 5 bases to trimming and J lost 10 bases, with 14 bases between them. Per germline, CDR1 MNHEY and CDR2 SMNVEV (reference sequence). The CDR3 is 13 residues long. This CDR3 is CASSTTGLGKLFF. CDR3 bases: TGTGCCAGCAGTACTACAGGGTTAGGAAAACTGTTTTTT.

In its sample, this clone was seen once. V is TRBV27 and J is TRBJ2-7; TRBD2 matches at 12 bases. Germline trimming cut 5 bases from V and 5 bases from J; bases unmatched to any gene: 13. The CDR3 is 17 residues long. CDR1 and CDR2 (germline): MNHEY, SMNVEV (reference sequence). This chain's CDR3 is CASSHSSGRAQGHEQYF. In DNA form, the CDR3 reads TGTGCCAGCAGTCACTCTAGCGGGAGGGCCCAAGGCCACGAGCAGTACTTC.

The chain employs TRBV4-1 and TRBJ2-2; 8 positions agree with TRBD1. Unmatched junction bases numbered 14, after V lost 1 base and J lost 7 bases. This CDR3 has 18 amino acids. The germline gives CDR1 MGHRA, CDR2 YSYEKL. CDR3 nucleotides: TGCGCCAGCAGCCAAGGGAGATGGACAGGGAAGAGAGACGGGGAGCTGTTTTTT. It codes for CASSQGRWTGKRDGELFF.

The V and J genes are TRBV7-9 and TRBJ2-6, with D possibly being TRBD2 (5 bases). V shed 4 bases and J shed 2 bases, with 6 bases lying between them. Germline lookup yields CDR1 SEHNR and CDR2 FQNEAQ (reference sequence). There are 14 residues in the CDR3. The CDR3 bases are TGTGCCAGCAGCTGGGAGCCTGGGGCCAACGTCCTGACTTTC. Protein sequence: CASSWEPGANVLTF. The entire variable domain, with the rest obtained from reference TRBV7-9 and TRBJ2-6, is as follows: DTGVSQNPRHKITKRGQNVTFRCDPISEHNRLYWYRQTLGQGPEFLTYFQNEAQLEKSRLLSDRFSAERPKGSFSTLEIQRTEQGDSAMYLCASSWEPGANVLTFGAGSRLTVL.

The chain is built from TRBV19 and TRBJ1-6; D call uncertain. Between the trimmed V and J ends, which lost 2 bases and 7 bases, there was a span of 9 bases. Germline loops: CDR1 LNHDA, CDR2 SQIVND (reference sequence). The CDR3 length is 14 residues. The CDR3 loop reads CASSIRLLNSPLHF. The CDR3 nucleotides are TGTGCCAGTAGTATACGTCTGCTAAATTCACCCCTCCACTTT.

This clone was picked up one time. The rearrangement uses TRBV19 and TRBJ2-1; no reliable D call. There are 14 residues in the CDR3. The germline V and J ends were trimmed by 4 bases and 5 bases, with 12 bases remaining between them. Germline V gives CDR1 LNHDA, CDR2 SQIVND (reference sequence). The CDR3 protein is CASSTPLRNNEQFF. CDR3 in DNA: TGTGCCAGTAGTACCCCCCTGCGGAACAATGAGCAGTTCTTC.

In its sample, this clone was seen once. The chain has TRBV5-1 and TRBJ1-1; the D gene is possibly TRBD1 (6 bases). Trimming took off 2 bases at V and 1 base at J, with 12 bases between the two ends. Germline lookup yields CDR1 SGHRS and CDR2 YFSETQ. The CDR3 loop spans 15 amino acids. This CDR3 is CASSFGAGENTEAFF. DNA of the CDR3: TGCGCCAGCAGCTTTGGGGCAGGGGAGAACACTGAAGCTTTCTTT. The variable domain in full, completed from reference TRBV5-1 and TRBJ1-1, reads KAGVTQTPRYLIKTRGQQVTLSCSPISGHRSVSWYQQTPGQGLQFLFEYFSETQRNKGNFPGRFSGRQFSNSRSEMNVSTLELGDSALYLCASSFGAGENTEAFFGQGTRLTVV.

The chain uses TRBV4-2 and TRBJ2-3; a weak D match, TRBD2 (6 bases). The CDR3 extends over 15 amino acids. Germline lookup yields CDR1 LGHNA and CDR2 YNFKEQ. V lost 0 bases and J 5 bases, leaving 12 bases between the germline ends. This chain's CDR3 is CASSQEAEGGDTQYF. The CDR3 region has the DNA TGTGCCAGCAGCCAAGAGGCGGAGGGTGGAGATACGCAGTATTTT.

This rearrangement joins TRBV5-1 to TRBJ2-7; 11 positions match TRBD2. Germline-derived CDR1 and CDR2 are SGHRS and YFSETQ. Unmatched junction bases numbered 3, after V lost 4 bases and J lost 0 bases. This CDR3 is 15 amino acids long. For the CDR3, the DNA is TGCGCCAGCAGCGGCGGACTAGCGGGCTCCTACGAGCAGTACTTC. This encodes CASSGGLAGSYEQYF. Full variable domain (remainder filled in from reference TRBV5-1 and TRBJ2-7): KAGVTQTPRYLIKTRGQQVTLSCSPISGHRSVSWYQQTPGQGLQFLFEYFSETQRNKGNFPGRFSGRQFSNSRSEMNVSTLELGDSALYLCASSGGLAGSYEQYFGPGTRLTVT.

The V call is TRBV10-3, the J call TRBJ2-5; TRBD1 aligns across 9 bases. This CDR3 contains 14 residues. With V trimmed by 4 bases and J by 5 bases, 5 bases remained unmatched. Germline V gives CDR1 ENHRY, CDR2 SYGVKD. The CDR3 DNA reads TGTGCCATCAGTGTACAGGGGGCCGGGGAGACCCAGTACTTC. Translating it yields CAISVQGAGETQYF.

The gene calls are TRBV9 and TRBJ2-1; 11 positions agree with TRBD2. The V gene's germline CDR1 is SGDLS and CDR2 YYNGEE. The trim removed 1 base at V and 7 bases at J, leaving 7 bases unmatched. This CDR3 is built from 16 residues. CDR3 sequence reads: CASSVPPSGRRNEQFF. The CDR3 nucleotides read TGTGCCAGCAGCGTACCCCCTAGCGGGAGGAGGAATGAGCAGTTCTTC.

This chain's CDR3 is CASNPGTDLTDTQYF. The DNA for the CDR3 is TGCGCCAGCAATCCCGGGACAGACCTAACAGATACGCAGTATTTT. V usage is TRBV5-1 and J usage is TRBJ2-3; 7 bases align to TRBD1. Unmatched junction bases numbered 10, after V lost 6 bases and J lost 3 bases. The CDR3 spans 15 residues. Germline loops: CDR1 SGHRS, CDR2 YFSETQ.

The chain recombines TRBV28 with TRBJ2-3; 8 bases are shared with TRBD1. The CDR3 has 12 residues. V lost 4 bases, J lost 7 bases, and 1 base stayed unmatched. Germline V gene sequence: CDR1 MDHEN, CDR2 SYDVKM. In DNA, the CDR3 is TGTGCCAGCAGTTGGGACAGGTATACGCAGTATTTT. It encodes CASSWDRYTQYF.

This sequence joins TRBV5-1 and TRBJ2-7, with 7 bases that match TRBD2. Per germline, CDR1 SGHRS and CDR2 YFSETQ. The CDR3 is made up of 15 amino acids. After removal of 0 bases from V and 9 bases from J, the junction contained 12 bases not matched to a gene. The CDR3 sequence is CASSLGSGGAFGQYF. CDR3 coding DNA: TGCGCCAGCAGCTTGGGATCGGGAGGTGCCTTCGGGCAGTACTTC.

The chain recombines TRBV10-3 with TRBJ2-1; 8 bases map to TRBD2. CDR3 length equals 17 residues. CDR1 is ENHRY, CDR2 SYGVKD, per germline. J lost 2 bases, V lost 1 base, and 7 bases had no gene match. The CDR3 protein is CAISEFIAGPTYNEQFF. As DNA, the CDR3 is TGTGCCATCAGTGAGTTCATAGCGGGACCCACCTACAATGAGCAGTTCTTC.

The chain has TRBV27 and TRBJ1-5, with TRBD1 identical over 8 bases. Trimming at V came to 5 bases and at J to 6 bases, leaving 9 bases not matched to a gene. The CDR3 has 15 residues. Germline V CDR1 and CDR2: MNHEY, SMNVEV (reference sequence). The CDR3 reads CASSTTGTGGQPQHF. CDR3 DNA sequence: TGTGCCAGCAGTACCACCGGGACAGGAGGTCAGCCCCAGCATTTT.

The chain links TRBV28 to TRBJ1-5, with 7 bases aligning to TRBD1. V shed 4 bases and J 5 bases; nucleotides not matched to a gene: 5. This CDR3 has 14 amino acids. Germline values: CDR1 MDHEN, CDR2 SYDVKM. CDR3 DNA sequence: TGTGCCAGCAGTTGGGGACAGCCATATCAGCCCCAGCATTTT. Protein product: CASSWGQPYQPQHF.

V gene TRBV19 combines with J gene TRBJ2-2; no clear D. The length of the CDR3 is 14 residues. V was clipped by 6 bases and J by 2 bases, with 10 bases between them. The germline gives CDR1 LNHDA, CDR2 SQIVND (reference sequence). DNA for the CDR3: TGTGCCAGTAGATCCATCATTAACACCGGGGAGCTGTTTTTT. Amino acid sequence: CASRSIINTGELFF.

The chain links TRBV7-3 to TRBJ2-3; the D gene is possibly TRBD1 (6 bases). From germline, CDR1 is SGHTA and CDR2 FQGTGA. This CDR3 contains 15 residues. V was shortened by 5 bases and J by 1 base, with 13 bases between the two germline ends. CDR3 nucleotides: TGTGCCAGCAGCCTTTCAGGGGTGCGCACAGATACGCAGTATTTT. This translates into CASSLSGVRTDTQYF.

Comments on this clone: Additional DNA sequences in this sample encode the identical CDR3. The rearrangement joins TRBV30 to TRBJ2-7, with D uncertain. The CDR3 consists of 11 residues. V lost 3 bases, J lost 4 bases, and 7 bases lay in between. Germline CDR1 is GTSNPN and CDR2 is SVGIG (reference sequence). The CDR3 reads CAWSVLYEQYF. DNA for the CDR3: TGTGCCTGGAGCGTACTATACGAGCAGTACTTC.

The chain couples TRBV29-1 to TRBJ1-1, with D possibly being TRBD1 (6 bases). V was cut by 6 bases and J by 2 bases, with 7 bases left in between. In germline, CDR1 is SQVTM, CDR2 ANQGSEA. The CDR3 extends over 11 amino acids. The CDR3 DNA reads TGCAGCGTGACAGGAAACACTGAAGCTTTCTTT. Translation: CSVTGNTEAFF.

V gene TRBV7-9 combines with J gene TRBJ2-7; TRBD2 matches 14 bases. The junction had 2 bases not matched to a gene; V was cut back by 5 bases and J by 5 bases. The CDR3 loop spans 14 amino acids. The germline CDR1 and CDR2 sequences are SEHNR and FQNEAQ (reference sequence). CDR3 nucleotides: TGTGCCAGCAGCACGGGACTAGCGGGAGACGAGCAGTACTTC. This codes for CASSTGLAGDEQYF.

J is TRBJ2-7 and V is TRBV15; TRBD2 agrees at 10 bases. The junction had 12 bases not matched to a gene; V was cut back by 5 bases and J by 2 bases. Germline V gives CDR1 LNHNV, CDR2 YYDKDF (reference sequence). The CDR3 contains 17 residues. This CDR3 reads CATSPLGELAGTYEQYF. The DNA for the CDR3 is TGTGCCACCAGCCCCTTGGGAGAACTAGCGGGGACCTACGAGCAGTACTTC.

The chain joins TRBV28 to TRBJ1-5, with a tentative D call TRBD1 (5 bases). The CDR3 has 14 residues. Germline V gene data show CDR1 as MDHEN and CDR2 as SYDVKM. Between the trimmed V and J ends, which lost 5 bases and 5 bases, there was a span of 13 bases. DNA for the CDR3: TGTGCCAGCAGTCTCACAGGTACCTATCAGCCCCAGCATTTT. The encoded protein is CASSLTGTYQPQHF.

The chain joins TRBV19 to TRBJ2-5, with 11 bases matching TRBD2. The CDR3 length is 17 residues. The germline gives CDR1 LNHDA, CDR2 SQIVND (reference sequence). Trimming took 5 bases from V and 2 from J; bases not matched to a gene: 10. The DNA for the CDR3 is TGTGCCAGTAGTGACAGGCTAGCGGGGGGATTACAAGAGACCCAGTACTTC. This translates into CASSDRLAGGLQETQYF.

The CDR3 sequence is CASSSRTGENTIYF. The CDR3 nucleotides read TGTGCCAGCAGCTCCAGGACAGGGGAGAACACCATATATTTT. The chain recombines TRBV9 with TRBJ1-3; 9 nucleotides match TRBD1. Germline assignment: CDR1 SGDLS and CDR2 YYNGEE. This CDR3 region has 14 residues. V was pared by 4 bases and J by 7 bases, with 6 bases of the junction left unmatched.

V usage is TRBV18 and J usage is TRBJ2-5, with D possibly TRBD1 on 5 matching bases. Looked up from germline, CDR1 is KGHSH and CDR2 is LQKENI. The CDR3 runs 12 residues. The V gene lost 4 bases and the J gene lost 9 bases, with 12 bases spanning the gap. CDR3 in DNA: TGTGCCAGCTCACTCGACGAAGGGGCCCAGTACTTC. Its protein product is CASSLDEGAQYF.

The chain employs TRBV30 and TRBJ2-5, with D perhaps matching TRBD1 (5 bases). This CDR3 has 14 residues. Germline V gene data show CDR1 as GTSNPN and CDR2 as SVGIG (reference sequence). The germline V and J ends were trimmed by 0 bases and 5 bases, with 13 bases remaining between them. The CDR3 loop reads CAWSVWQGSETQYF. The DNA for the CDR3 is TGTGCCTGGAGTGTCTGGCAGGGCTCGGAGACCCAGTACTTC.

The chain recombines TRBV4-1 with TRBJ1-5; D is uncertain. V dropped 0 bases and J dropped 0 bases, with 12 bases sitting between them. The CDR3 extends over 17 amino acids. From germline, CDR1 is MGHRA and CDR2 YSYEKL. The CDR3 sequence is CASSQDYPGSSNQPQHF. In DNA form, the CDR3 reads TGCGCCAGCAGCCAAGACTACCCCGGGTCTAGCAATCAGCCCCAGCATTTT.

This rearrangement joins TRBV10-1 to TRBJ2-1; the match to TRBD2 covers 7 bases. J gave up 3 bases and V 8 bases, and 4 bases lay outside the gene matches. The CDR3 is made up of 13 amino acids. Germline values: CDR1 WNHNN, CDR2 SYGVQD (reference sequence). DNA for the CDR3: TGCGCCAGCCAGACTAGCCTCTACAATGAGCAGTTCTTC. This codes for CASQTSLYNEQFF.

The chain joins TRBV29-1 to TRBJ2-7; 9 positions agree with TRBD1. V lost 4 bases, J lost 2 bases, and 6 bases stayed unmatched. Per germline, CDR1 SQVTM and CDR2 ANQGSEA. This CDR3 region has 14 residues. The CDR3 DNA reads TGCAGCGTTGCCCGGGACAGGGCGGCCTACGAGCAGTACTTC. It specifies CSVARDRAAYEQYF.